This paragraph covers one T cell receptor (beta chain) sequence. Participants came from some 23 US areas, aged roughly 18 to 95 years. Sequenced by immunoSEQ multiplex PCR; TCRdb stores in-frame clones only, minus some. The sample includes 230,000 or so clones, about 85% of them seen just once. This entry is derived from a study of blood T cell repertoires in COVID-19. Study summary: From T cells, B-cell-depleted T cells, or PBMCs came the material, which was cDNA or gDNA.

Germline V gene data show CDR1 as MNHEY and CDR2 as SMNVEV (reference sequence). V was cut by 0 bases and J by 3 bases, with 5 bases left in between. The CDR3 runs to 13 residues. The clonotype was recovered from a woman in her forties or fifties who had been exposed to COVID-19. The chain has TRBV27 and TRBJ1-2; no definite D call. Sequencing input: PBMCs or T cells enriched from blood (not recorded which). The CDR3 region has the DNA TGTGCCAGCAGTTTATCGGAGGACTATGGCTACACCTTC. Translated, it gives CASSLSEDYGYTF.